Listed below are T cell receptor beta chains from one sample, sequenced in a study of T cell repertoires in cytomegalovirus infection. In TCRdb, the reads were re-called with MiXCR into one record per CDR3 protein. This table has approximately 200,000 distinct CDR3 sequences, approximately 24% appearing once. The sequenced material came from CD8+ T cells from PBMCs. The receptors come from a human donor in good health (CMV status not recorded). Some clones in this sample may be carry-over from other donors' samples. The CDR3 runs from the conserved cysteine through the conserved F or W. The D gene is left open where the match is weak. The listing skips clone size in some rows; elsewhere it reads once, few, many or a size class.

CDR3: CASSPLGGQAYNEQFF
DNA: TGTGCCAGCAGTCCCCTAGGGGGGCAGGCGTACAATGAGCAGTTCTTC
V: TRBV6-6
size: many
J: TRBJ2-1
D: .
length: 16

CDR3: CASSPGTGGAYGSPLHF
DNA: TGTGCCAGTAGCCCCGGGACAGGGGGCGCCTATGGATCACCCCTCCACTTT
V: TRBV19
size: many
J: TRBJ1-6
D: TRBD1
length: 17

CDR3: CASSAVTVAGVLISGANVLTF
DNA: TGTGCCAGCAGCGCCGTTACTGTAGCGGGGGTCCTCATCTCTGGGGCCAACGTCCTGACTTTC
V: TRBV2
size: .
J: TRBJ2-6
D: TRBD2
length: 21

CDR3: CASSPKGGSGDTQYF
DNA: TGTGCCAGCAGCCCTAAGGGGGGTTCGGGAGATACGCAGTATTTT
V: TRBV6-1
size: few
J: TRBJ2-3
D: .
length: 15

CDR3: CSVHLSGQTYNEQFF
DNA: TGCAGCGTGCACCTATCGGGACAGACCTACAATGAGCAGTTCTTC
V: TRBV29-1
size: .
J: TRBJ2-1
D: TRBD1
length: 15

CDR3: CASSLRDRGPTGELFF
DNA: TGCGCCAGCAGCTTACGGGACAGGGGGCCCACCGGGGAGCTGTTTTTT
V: TRBV5-1
size: .
J: TRBJ2-2
D: TRBD1
length: 16

CDR3: CASSLVLAGGHNEQFF
DNA: TGTGCCAGCAGCTTAGTACTAGCGGGGGGGCACAATGAGCAGTTCTTC
V: TRBV7-2
size: many
J: TRBJ2-1
D: TRBD2
length: 16

CDR3: CASSSAGAGAYEQYF
DNA: TGTGCCAGCAGCTCAGCCGGCGCGGGGGCCTACGAGCAGTACTTC
V: TRBV7-2
size: few
J: TRBJ2-7
D: TRBD2
length: 15

CDR3: CASSADPKNIQYF
DNA: TGTGCCAGCAGCGCTGATCCCAAAAACATTCAGTACTTC
V: TRBV7-9
size: many
J: TRBJ2-4
D: .
length: 13

CDR3: CASSVQGYEQFF
DNA: TGTGCCAGCAGTGTACAGGGGTATGAGCAGTTCTTC
V: TRBV12-3/TRBV12-4
size: many
J: TRBJ2-1
D: TRBD1
length: 12

CDR3: CASSPAGGADEQYF
DNA: TGTGCCAGCAGCCCTGCTGGGGGGGCGGACGAGCAGTACTTC
V: TRBV7-6
size: .
J: TRBJ2-7
D: .
length: 14

CDR3: CATSDSGTGELFF
DNA: TGTGCCACCAGTGATTCGGGAACCGGGGAGCTGTTTTTT
V: TRBV24-1
size: few
J: TRBJ2-2
D: .
length: 13

CDR3: CASSLVPLTETQYF
DNA: TGTGCCAGCAGCTTAGTCCCACTTACGGAGACCCAGTACTTC
V: TRBV7-8
size: many
J: TRBJ2-5
D: .
length: 14

CDR3: CASSAARTDTQYF
DNA: TGTGCCAGCAGTGCGGCCCGCACAGATACGCAGTATTTT
V: TRBV25-1
size: .
J: TRBJ2-3
D: .
length: 13

CDR3: CASSQESWTGDFGNQPQHF
DNA: TGCGCCAGCAGCCAAGAATCTTGGACAGGGGATTTCGGCAATCAGCCCCAGCATTTT
V: TRBV4-1
size: .
J: TRBJ1-5
D: TRBD1
length: 19

CDR3: CASSLGRDKGNQPQHF
DNA: TGTGCCAGCAGTTTAGGGAGGGATAAGGGCAATCAGCCCCAGCATTTT
V: TRBV12-3/TRBV12-4
size: .
J: TRBJ1-5
D: .
length: 16

CDR3: CASSPWTGEYEQYF
DNA: TGTGCCAGCAGCCCTTGGACAGGGGAGTACGAGCAGTACTTC
V: TRBV7-8
size: many
J: TRBJ2-7
D: TRBD1
length: 14

CDR3: CASSLAGGASFTDTQYF
DNA: TGTGCCAGCAGCTTAGCCGGGGGGGCGAGTTTTACAGATACGCAGTATTTT
V: TRBV7-2
size: once
J: TRBJ2-3
D: TRBD2
length: 17